The sequence of this T cell receptor (beta chain) was determined in a study of blood T cell repertoires in COVID-19. This clone turned up a few times. The data were produced by immunoSEQ multiplex PCR, yet TCRdb's version contains in-frame clones alone and is incomplete. The sample records some 91,000 clones, roughly 83% being singletons. From germline, CDR1 is LGHNA and CDR2 YNFKEQ. The CDR3 sequence is 15 residues long. V was clipped by 0 bases and J by 3 bases, with 9 bases between them. This clonotype was obtained from a human donor in a cohort sampled during active COVID-19. The chain links TRBV4-2 to TRBJ1-5; D not certain. Sequences were obtained from peripheral blood. The CDR3 region is CASSQDPGNNQPQHF. The CDR3 DNA is TGTGCCAGCAGCCAAGATCCGGGGAACAATCAGCCCCAGCATTTT.